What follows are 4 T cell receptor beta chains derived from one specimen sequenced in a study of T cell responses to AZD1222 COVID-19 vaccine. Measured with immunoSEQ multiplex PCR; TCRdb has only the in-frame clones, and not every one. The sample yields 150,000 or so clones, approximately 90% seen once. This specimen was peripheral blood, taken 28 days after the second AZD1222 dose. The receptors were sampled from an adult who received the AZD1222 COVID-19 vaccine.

The DNA for the CDR3 is TGTGCCAGCAGCTTGGAAAGTGGTAGCACAGATACGCAGTATTTT. This sequence encodes CASSLESGSTDTQYF. V and J are TRBV5-4 and TRBJ2-3; D is unresolved. The CDR3 runs to 15 residues. Between the trimmed V and J ends, which lost 0 bases and 0 bases, there was a span of 8 bases. CDR1 SGHNT and CDR2 YYREEE come from the germline V gene (reference sequence).

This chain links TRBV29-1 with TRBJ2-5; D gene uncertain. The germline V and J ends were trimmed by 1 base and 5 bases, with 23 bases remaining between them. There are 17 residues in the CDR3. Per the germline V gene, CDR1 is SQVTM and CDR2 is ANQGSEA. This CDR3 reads CSVEGGPDLILRETQYF. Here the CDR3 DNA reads TGCAGCGTTGAAGGTGGTCCAGACTTGATACTTAGGGAGACCCAGTACTTC.

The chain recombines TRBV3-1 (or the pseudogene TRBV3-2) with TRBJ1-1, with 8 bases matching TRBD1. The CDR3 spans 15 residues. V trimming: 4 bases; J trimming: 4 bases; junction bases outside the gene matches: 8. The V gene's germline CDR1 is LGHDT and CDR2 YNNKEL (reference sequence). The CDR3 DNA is TGTGCCAGCAGCCCAAACCGACAGGGGTGCACTGAAGCTTTCTTT. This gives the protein CASSPNRQGCTEAFF.

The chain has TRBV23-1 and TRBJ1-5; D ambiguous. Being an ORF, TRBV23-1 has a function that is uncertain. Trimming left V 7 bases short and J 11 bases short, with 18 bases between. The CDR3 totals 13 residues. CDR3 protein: CASTQDPIGTQHF. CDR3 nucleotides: TGCGCCAGCACTCAGGACCCGATCGGGACCCAGCATTTT.